The rows below give T cell receptor beta chains drawn from one sample of a study of T cell responses to AZD1222 COVID-19 vaccine. Assay used: immunoSEQ multiplex PCR; TCRdb lists only in-frame clones, some missing. The sample includes 100,000 to 150,000 clones, 90% of them seen just once. Specimen: peripheral blood, collected on day 0 of MenACWY control vaccination. These receptors were collected from an adult in good health. Each CDR3 is given with its conserved first and last residue. Each record gives: D gene, clone size, J gene, V gene, CDR3 DNA, CDR3 protein. The D gene is left open where the match is weak. For some rows the clone size is stated as once, few or many, or as a class when expanded; others skip it.

>TRBD1|.|TRBJ2-7|TRBV6-1
TGTGCCAGCAGTGAATCAAGTCCGGGACAGAAGTACGAGCAGTACTTC
CASSESSPGQKYEQYF
>.|.|TRBJ2-7|TRBV28
TGTGCCAGCAGACAACAATCTAGCCCTAGCTCCTACGAGCAGTACTTC
CASRQQSSPSSYEQYF
>.|.|TRBJ1-5|TRBV2
TGTGCCAGCAGTGGAATTAATCAGCCCCAGCATTTT
CASSGINQPQHF
>.|.|TRBJ2-2|TRBV18
TGTGCCAGCTCACCAGGGGTCGGGGAGCTGTTTTTT
CASSPGVGELFF
>.|.|TRBJ2-7|TRBV19
TGTGCCAGTAGTATACGCACGGTCCGGGACGAGCAGTACTTC
CASSIRTVRDEQYF
>.|.|TRBJ1-5|TRBV28
TGTGCCAGCAGTTTATATGGTCAGGGTGGTCAGCCCCAGCATTTT
CASSLYGQGGQPQHF
>TRBD2|once|TRBJ2-3|TRBV5-1
TGCGCCAGCAGCCCTACTAGCGGGAGTACGGGCACAGATACGCAGTATTTT
CASSPTSGSTGTDTQYF
>.|.|TRBJ2-1|TRBV12-3/TRBV12-4
TGTGCCAGCAGTTTGGGGCACGGCGGAGAACTGTTCTTC
CASSLGHGGELFF
>.|.|TRBJ2-6|TRBV4-1
TGCGCCAGCAGCCAAGAGGCGGCAGTCTCTGGGGCCAACGTCCTGACTTTC
CASSQEAAVSGANVLTF
>.|.|TRBJ2-5|TRBV5-1
TGCGCCAGCAGCTTGGACGTGGCAGGGCCGTACCAAGAGACCCAGTACTTC
CASSLDVAGPYQETQYF
>.|.|TRBJ2-5|TRBV5-4
TGTGCCAGCAGCTCCCAAGAGACCCAGTACTTC
CASSSQETQYF
>.|.|TRBJ1-5|TRBV3-1/TRBV3-2
TGTGCCAGCGGCAAGGGAAGTACCAATCAGCCCCAGCATTTT
CASGKGSTNQPQHF
>TRBD1|.|TRBJ2-7|TRBV7-9
TGTGCCAGCAGCATCGGGACAGGGGGCTCCTACGAGCAGTACTTC
CASSIGTGGSYEQYF
>.|.|TRBJ1-4|TRBV6-2/TRBV6-3
TGTGCCAGCAGTTACTCCCAGGCAACTAATGAAAAACTGTTTTTT
CASSYSQATNEKLFF
>TRBD1|.|TRBJ2-7|TRBV12-5
TGTGCTAGTGGTTTGGTACGGGGGACAGGGGCCTACGAGCAGTACTTC
CASGLVRGTGAYEQYF
>.|.|TRBJ1-1|TRBV12-3/TRBV12-4
TGTGCCAGCAAACAGGGAACGAACACTGAAGCTTTCTTT
CASKQGTNTEAFF
>.|.|TRBJ1-1|TRBV4-3
TGCGCCAGCAGCCAAGCCGTGTTCACCACTGAAGCTTTCTTT
CASSQAVFTTEAFF
>.|.|TRBJ1-5|TRBV28
TGTGCCAGCAGTCCGGGCGGGAATCAGCCCCAGCATTTT
CASSPGGNQPQHF
>.|.|TRBJ1-1|TRBV7-2
TGTGCCAGCAGCCCGCAATCGACAGGATATAACACTGAAGCTTTCTTT
CASSPQSTGYNTEAFF
>.|.|TRBJ2-2|TRBV11-2
TGTGCCAGCAGCTCGGGACCGTACACCGGGGAGCTGTTTTTT
CASSSGPYTGELFF
>.|.|TRBJ2-1|TRBV5-4
TGTGCCAGCAGCTTAGGAGGCCAGGGAGCCTACAATGAGCAGTTCTTC
CASSLGGQGAYNEQFF
>.|.|TRBJ1-5|TRBV27
TGTGCCAGCAGTTTATTTGGTCCAAATCAGCCCCAGCATTTT
CASSLFGPNQPQHF
>.|.|TRBJ1-5|TRBV28
TGTGCCAGCAGTTCCTCAACAGGTGGGAATCAGCCCCAGCATTTT
CASSSSTGGNQPQHF
>.|.|TRBJ1-1|TRBV5-1
TGCGCCAGCAGCTTGGGACAGGCGTCTGAAGCTTTCTTT
CASSLGQASEAFF
>.|.|TRBJ2-2|TRBV14
TGTGCCAGCAGCCAAAGGACGGACGTAATTCCCGGGGAGCTGTTTTTT
CASSQRTDVIPGELFF
>.|once|TRBJ2-3|TRBV20-1
TGCAGTGCTAGTCGACAGGCGGTAGATACGCAGTATTTT
CSASRQAVDTQYF
>.|.|TRBJ1-6|TRBV4-1
TGCGCCAGCAGCCAAGCGGGCAGCCAAAGCTCCTATAATTCACCCCTCCACTTT
CASSQAGSQSSYNSPLHF
>.|few|TRBJ1-2|TRBV18
TGTGCCAGCTCACCCTCGTCCGACTATGGCTACACCTTC
CASSPSSDYGYTF
>TRBD2|.|TRBJ2-7|TRBV6-5
TGTGCCAGCAGTTACGCTGGCGGGAGGGCCCCCTACGAGCAGTACTTC
CASSYAGGRAPYEQYF
>TRBD1|.|TRBJ1-5|TRBV28
TGTGCCACCCACCCTCCGGGACAGGGGTTTAATCAGCCCCAGCATTTT
CATHPPGQGFNQPQHF
>TRBD1|.|TRBJ2-3|TRBV7-9
TGTGCCAGCAGCTTAGACAGGGGGCCCGACACAGATACGCAGTATTTT
CASSLDRGPDTDTQYF
>.|.|TRBJ2-3|TRBV19
TGTGCCAGTCGAGATTGGGATACGCAGTATTTT
CASRDWDTQYF
>TRBD1|once|TRBJ2-6|TRBV11-1
TGTGCCAGCAGCCAAACAGGGGCTGGGGCCAACGTCCTGACTTTC
CASSQTGAGANVLTF
>TRBD2|.|TRBJ2-3|TRBV2
TGTGCCAGCAGTGGGGGGGGATCTAGCACAGATACGCAGTATTTT
CASSGGGSSTDTQYF
>.|.|TRBJ1-2|TRBV18
TGTGCCAGCTCACCCGCGGACAACTATGGCTACACCTTC
CASSPADNYGYTF
>.|.|TRBJ1-5|TRBV15
TGTGCCACCAGCAGAGATAAATCCTATCAGCCCCAGCATTTT
CATSRDKSYQPQHF
>.|.|TRBJ2-5|TRBV5-6
TGTGCCAGCAGCTTTGGCTTGGGAAGCCAAGAGACCCAGTACTTC
CASSFGLGSQETQYF
>TRBD1|.|TRBJ2-1|TRBV5-6
TGTGCCAGCAGCTTAAACCCCGGGACAGGGGTCTACAATGAGCAGTTCTTC
CASSLNPGTGVYNEQFF
>TRBD2|.|TRBJ2-5|TRBV5-1
TGCGCCAGCAGCTGGGGGGGACTAGCGGGAGTCCAAGAGACCCAGTACTTC
CASSWGGLAGVQETQYF
>TRBD1|few|TRBJ1-5|TRBV28
TGTGCCAGCCTGGGACAGCCCCGGGGGCAGCCCCAGCATTTT
CASLGQPRGQPQHF
>TRBD1|.|TRBJ1-2|TRBV6-5
TGTGCCAGCAGTTATACAGGGGGCGGAAACTATGGCTACACCTTC
CASSYTGGGNYGYTF
>.|.|TRBJ1-1|TRBV29-1
TGCAGCGTTGAATGGGGCACTGAAGCTTTCTTT
CSVEWGTEAFF
>.|.|TRBJ1-4|TRBV5-1
TGCGCCAGCAGCCTCCGACAGAATGAAAAACTGTTTTTT
CASSLRQNEKLFF
>TRBD2|.|TRBJ2-1|TRBV18
TGTGCCAGCTCACGAGAAGGAACTAGCGGAAATGAGCAGTTCTTC
CASSREGTSGNEQFF
>TRBD2|.|TRBJ2-3|TRBV28
TGTGCCAGCAGTTTATCCGGGGGGAGCACAGATACGCAGTATTTT
CASSLSGGSTDTQYF
>TRBD2|once|TRBJ2-1|TRBV18
TGTGCCAGCTCACCACCGGCGGGGGGCTCCTACAATGAGCAGTTCTTC
CASSPPAGGSYNEQFF
>.|.|TRBJ2-7|TRBV7-9
TGTGCCAGCACCCCCAGCGCAGCATCCTCCTACGAGCAGTACTTC
CASTPSAASSYEQYF
>.|.|TRBJ2-5|TRBV29-1
TGCAGCGTCGAACGGGGGCTAAGGGAGACCCAGTACTTC
CSVERGLRETQYF
>.|.|TRBJ2-1|TRBV30
TGTGCCTGGAGTGTAGGTGTCAATGAGCAGTTCTTC
CAWSVGVNEQFF
>TRBD2|.|TRBJ2-1|TRBV29-1
TGCAGCGTTGTGGGACTAGCGGACAATGAGCAGTTCTTC
CSVVGLADNEQFF
>TRBD2|.|TRBJ2-3|TRBV7-2
TGTGCCAGCAGCCCCAGCCGGGGGGCAGATACGCAGTATTTT
CASSPSRGADTQYF
>.|.|TRBJ1-5|TRBV5-3
TGTGCCAGAAGCCCCAGGAGGAGGGGCAATCAGCCCCAGCATTTT
CARSPRRRGNQPQHF
>.|.|TRBJ1-5|TRBV6-4
TGTGCCAGCCTTTTTCCAGGACGGAGGGATTATAGCAATCAGCCCCAGCATTTT
CASLFPGRRDYSNQPQHF
>TRBD2|.|TRBJ2-1|TRBV6-6
TGTGCCAGCAGTCCCGATAGCGGGAGGGCCAATGAGCAGTTCTTC
CASSPDSGRANEQFF